The following is a T cell receptor (beta chain) sequence with its context. Its specificity is unknown. The source of the sample is a study of T cell responses to AZD1222 COVID-19 vaccine. Findings of the study overall: Close to half of spike-specific TCRs reportedly recognize unmutated variant regions. Rises in breadth and depth of Spike-specific TCRs came after two AZD1222 doses. It was only after the peak T cell response that any repertoires were sampled. Donors, mostly white British, included more females; clonal diversity was possibly underestimated.

Measured with immunoSEQ multiplex PCR; TCRdb has only the in-frame clones, and not every one. The data contain over 50,000 clones, approximately 84% of them singletons. Between the trimmed V and J ends, which lost 2 bases and 2 bases, there was a span of 10 bases. There are 15 residues in the CDR3. CDR1 and CDR2 (germline): SGHTA, FQGNSA. The TCR originated in an adult in good health. Sequenced material: peripheral blood, taken on day 0 of AZD1222 vaccination. The chain joins TRBV7-2 to TRBJ1-5; D is unclear. CDR3 protein: CASSLTPNGNQPQHF. In nucleotides, the CDR3 is TGTGCCAGCAGCTTAACCCCTAATGGCAATCAGCCCCAGCATTTT.